This TCR beta chain was sequenced in a study of CD8+CD57+ T cells in acquired aplastic anemia. This CDR3 has 12 amino acids. Germline V gene lookup returns CDR1 LNHDA and CDR2 SQIVND (reference sequence). Trimming at V came to 4 bases and at J to 5 bases, leaving 0 bases not matched to a gene. Researchers used genomic DNA as the template to profile TCR beta VDJ and CDR3. Each CDR3 protein is one row after TCRdb ran MiXCR on the reads. In the table there are some 200,000 distinct CDR3 sequences, approximately 60% of which are singletons. The J gene is TRBJ2-7, the V gene TRBV19, with 9 bases fitting TRBD2. The sequence derives from a human donor in good health. Sequenced sample: sorted CD4+, CD8+, or CD8+CD57+ T cells (not recorded which) from PBMCs. The CDR3 loop reads CASSRTSDEQYF. CDR3 DNA: TGTGCCAGTAGTAGGACTAGCGACGAGCAGTACTTC.